This TCR beta chain was identified during a study of blood T cell repertoires in COVID-19. Study in general: Sources were T cells, B-cell-depleted T cells, or PBMCs; the material itself was cDNA or gDNA.

Clones were read by immunoSEQ multiplex PCR, and TCRdb kept only the in-frame ones, dropping some. This table has 350,000 to 400,000 clones, roughly 92% appearing once. V lost 1 base and J lost 0; bases outside the gene matches: 6. The germline CDR1 and CDR2 sequences are SGHTA and FQGNSA. CDR3 length: 18 residues. Sequencing was done on a sample of PBMCs or T cells enriched from blood (not recorded which). The V gene is TRBV7-2, the J gene TRBJ2-5, with 12 bases fitting TRBD2. This clonotype was obtained from a middle-aged woman who had been exposed to COVID-19. The CDR3 spells CASSLGLAGGLYQETQYF. CDR3 nucleotide sequence: TGTGCCAGCAGCTTAGGTCTAGCGGGGGGGTTGTACCAAGAGACCCAGTACTTC.